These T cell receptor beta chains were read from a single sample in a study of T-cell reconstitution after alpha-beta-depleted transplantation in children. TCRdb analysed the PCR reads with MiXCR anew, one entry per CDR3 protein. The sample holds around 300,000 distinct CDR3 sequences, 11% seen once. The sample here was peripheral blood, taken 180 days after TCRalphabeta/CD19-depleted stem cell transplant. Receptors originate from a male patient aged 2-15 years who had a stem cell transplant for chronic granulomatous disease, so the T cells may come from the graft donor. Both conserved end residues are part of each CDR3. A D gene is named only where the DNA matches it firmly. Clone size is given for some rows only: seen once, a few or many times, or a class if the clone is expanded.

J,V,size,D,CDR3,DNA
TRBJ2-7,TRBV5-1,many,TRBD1,CASSPGGQGLEQYF,TGCGCCAGCAGCCCGGGGGGACAGGGGCTCGAGCAGTACTTC
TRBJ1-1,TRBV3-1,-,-,CASSQEDLTEAFF,TGTGCCAGCAGCCAAGAGGACCTCACTGAAGCTTTCTTT
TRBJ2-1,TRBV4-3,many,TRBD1,CASSQEGWTGDEQFF,TGCGCCAGCAGCCAAGAAGGATGGACAGGGGATGAGCAGTTCTTC
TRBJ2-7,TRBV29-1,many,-,CSVESSFHEQYF,TGCAGCGTTGAATCCAGCTTCCACGAGCAGTACTTC
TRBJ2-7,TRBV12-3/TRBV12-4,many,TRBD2,CASSPRLATYEQYF,TGTGCCAGCAGTCCACGACTAGCCACCTACGAGCAGTACTTC
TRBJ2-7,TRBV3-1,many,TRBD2,CASSQAFSGTYEQYF,TGTGCCAGCAGCCAAGCGTTTAGCGGGACCTACGAGCAGTACTTC
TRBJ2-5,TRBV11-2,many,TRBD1,CASRRDRQETQYF,TGTGCCAGCAGAAGGGACAGGCAAGAGACCCAGTACTTC
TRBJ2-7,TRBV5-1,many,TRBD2,CASSPPSGGYEQYF,TGCGCCAGCAGCCCCCCTAGCGGGGGGTACGAGCAGTACTTC
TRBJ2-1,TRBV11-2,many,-,CASSHPTITGSSYNEQFF,TGTGCCAGCAGCCACCCAACAATTACAGGGAGCTCCTACAATGAGCAGTTCTTC
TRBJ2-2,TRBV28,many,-,CASSPDSNTGELFF,TGTGCCAGCAGCCCTGACAGCAACACCGGGGAGCTGTTTTTT
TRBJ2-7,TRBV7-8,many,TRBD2,CASSQRTSGRFYEQYF,TGTGCCAGCAGCCAACGGACTAGCGGGAGGTTCTACGAGCAGTACTTC
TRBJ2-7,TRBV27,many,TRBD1,CASSLFFGTGVYEQYF,TGTGCCAGCAGTTTGTTTTTTGGGACAGGAGTCTACGAGCAGTACTTC
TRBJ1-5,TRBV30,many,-,CAWSLGNQPQHF,TGTGCCTGGAGTCTAGGGAATCAGCCCCAGCATTTT